This T cell receptor beta chain was documented in a study of shared clonotypes between healthy human individuals. On the study more broadly: Serving as donors were a couple of women and three men, whose ages spanned 18 to 49.

Losses at the gene ends were 3 bases for V and 7 bases for J; bases not matched to a gene: 7. The CDR3 extends over 15 amino acids. Germline V gene sequence: CDR1 MGHRA, CDR2 YSYEKL. The naive CD8 population came from CD45RO-negative cells selected for CCR7, without terminally differentiated effector memory CD45RA+ cells. Adult Caucasians living in Nashville, Tennessee made up all of the donors. Measured with immunoSEQ multiplex PCR; TCRdb has only the in-frame clones, and not every one. This table has 2 million to 2.5 million clones, about 95% appearing once. The sequenced sample consisted of naive CD8+ T cells sorted from blood. The J gene is TRBJ2-7, the V gene TRBV4-1; 12 nucleotides line up with TRBD2. This receptor was taken from a man younger than 35 in good health. The CDR3 nucleotides are TGCGCCAGCAGCCAGGGGGGACTAGCGGGTTGGGAGCAGTACTTC. Translating it yields CASSQGGLAGWEQYF.